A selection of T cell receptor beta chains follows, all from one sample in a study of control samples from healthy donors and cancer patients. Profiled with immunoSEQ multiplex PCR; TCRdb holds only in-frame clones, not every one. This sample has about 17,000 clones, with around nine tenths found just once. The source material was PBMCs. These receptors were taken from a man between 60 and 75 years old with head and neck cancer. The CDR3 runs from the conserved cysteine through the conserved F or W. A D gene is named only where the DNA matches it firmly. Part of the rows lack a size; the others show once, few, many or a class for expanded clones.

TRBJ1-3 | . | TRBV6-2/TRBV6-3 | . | CASSYVQEGTGNTIYF | TGTGCCAGCAGTTACGTCCAGGAGGGAACTGGAAACACCATATATTTT
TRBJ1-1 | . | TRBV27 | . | CASKSTGKAFF | TGTGCCAGCAAATCTACCGGGAAGGCTTTCTTT
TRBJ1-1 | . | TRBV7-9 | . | CASSLQTAGTEAFF | TGTGCCAGCAGCTTACAAACTGCAGGGACTGAAGCTTTCTTT
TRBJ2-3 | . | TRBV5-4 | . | CASSFRLGRGPDTQYF | TGTGCCAGCAGCTTTCGACTGGGACGGGGCCCAGATACGCAGTATTTT
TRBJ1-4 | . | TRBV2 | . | CASRGPGRDEKLFF | TGTGCCAGCAGGGGCCCCGGGCGTGATGAAAAACTGTTTTTT
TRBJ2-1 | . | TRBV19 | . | CASSTDRISEQFF | TGTGCCAGTAGTACAGACAGGATTAGTGAGCAGTTCTTC
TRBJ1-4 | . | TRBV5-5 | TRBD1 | CASSLGDSFSNVFF | TGTGCCAGCAGCTTGGGGGACAGTTTTAGTAACGTGTTTTTT
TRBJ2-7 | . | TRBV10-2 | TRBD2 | CASSQGRRSSGVSYEQYF | TGCGCCAGCAGTCAGGGGCGCCGGAGTAGCGGGGTTTCCTACGAGCAGTACTTC
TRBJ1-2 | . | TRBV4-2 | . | CASSQDPSGIGYGYTF | TGTGCCAGCAGCCAAGATCCGTCAGGGATCGGCTATGGCTACACCTTC
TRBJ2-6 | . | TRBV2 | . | CASTQRGAWTGANVLTF | TGTGCCAGCACTCAAAGGGGGGCCTGGACTGGGGCCAACGTCCTGACTTTC
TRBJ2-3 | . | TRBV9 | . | CASSVKPAGDTQYF | TGTGCCAGCAGCGTAAAGCCTGCGGGGGATACGCAGTATTTT
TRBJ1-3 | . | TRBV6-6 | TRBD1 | CASSARDRGSGNTIYF | TGTGCCAGCAGTGCCCGGGACAGGGGCTCTGGAAACACCATATATTTT
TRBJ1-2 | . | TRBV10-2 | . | CASTLQGGGGYTF | TGCGCCAGCACTTTACAGGGCGGAGGAGGCTACACCTTC
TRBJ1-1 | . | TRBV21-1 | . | CASSNLDGMINTEAFF | TGTGCCAGCAGCAACTTGGACGGAATGATTAACACTGAAGCTTTCTTT
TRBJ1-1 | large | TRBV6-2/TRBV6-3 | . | CASSLLGGAEAFF | TGTGCCAGCAGCCTACTCGGGGGGGCTGAAGCTTTCTTT
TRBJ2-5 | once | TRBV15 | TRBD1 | CATGQDIIETQYF | TGTGCCACGGGACAGGACATAATAGAGACCCAGTACTTC
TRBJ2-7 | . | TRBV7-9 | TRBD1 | CASSSSDRGLNEQYF | TGTGCCAGCAGCTCCTCGGACAGGGGGCTCAACGAGCAGTACTTC
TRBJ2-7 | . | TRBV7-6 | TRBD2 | CASSYNGSGGAYEQYF | TGTGCCAGCAGCTACAACGGTAGCGGGGGGGCGTACGAGCAGTACTTC
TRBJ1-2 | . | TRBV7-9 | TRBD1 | CASSDAGTAYGYTF | TGTGCCAGCAGCGACGCCGGGACAGCCTATGGCTACACCTTC
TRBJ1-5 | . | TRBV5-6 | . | CASSLRTSSNQPQHF | TGTGCCAGCAGCTTGCGCACTAGTAGCAATCAGCCCCAGCATTTT
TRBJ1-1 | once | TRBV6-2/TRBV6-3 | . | CASSDNTEAFF | TGTGCCAGCAGCGATAACACTGAAGCTTTCTTT
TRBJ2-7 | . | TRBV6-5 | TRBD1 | CASSYGDRAGEQYF | TGTGCCAGCAGTTACGGGGACAGGGCTGGGGAGCAGTACTTC
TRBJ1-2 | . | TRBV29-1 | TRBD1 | CSVVFVNRVTGAQSNYGYTF | TGCAGCGTTGTGTTTGTCAACAGGGTTACAGGGGCGCAGTCGAACTATGGCTACACCTTC
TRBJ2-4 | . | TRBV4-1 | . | CASSQDLRASIQYF | TGCGCCAGCAGCCAAGATCTCCGGGCCAGCATTCAGTACTTC
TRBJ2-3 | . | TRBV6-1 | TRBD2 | CASSDSGVMNTQYF | TGTGCCAGCAGTGACAGCGGGGTGATGAATACGCAGTATTTT
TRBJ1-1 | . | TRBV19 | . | CASSLNGAYAEAFF | TGTGCCAGTAGTCTGAACGGGGCCTACGCTGAAGCTTTCTTT
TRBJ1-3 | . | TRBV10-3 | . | CAISVRADGNTIYF | TGTGCCATCAGTGTTAGGGCGGATGGAAACACCATATATTTT
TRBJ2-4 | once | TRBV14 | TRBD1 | CASSQGMGQGENIQYF | TGTGCCAGCAGCCAAGGCATGGGACAGGGAGAAAACATTCAGTACTTC
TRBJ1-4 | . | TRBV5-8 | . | CASSLYEKLFF | TGTGCCAGCAGCTTGTACGAAAAACTGTTTTTT
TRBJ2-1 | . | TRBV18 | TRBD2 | CASSPPSGGHNEQFF | TGTGCCAGCTCACCACCTAGCGGGGGCCACAATGAGCAGTTCTTC
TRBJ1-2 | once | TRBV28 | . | CASSLEVNHPGYTF | TGTGCCAGCAGTTTAGAGGTGAACCACCCGGGCTACACCTTC
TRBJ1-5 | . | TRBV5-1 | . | CASKPGLADQPQHF | TGCGCCAGCAAGCCGGGACTGGCTGATCAGCCCCAGCATTTT